The 29 T cell receptor beta chains below come from one sample, sequenced in a study of vaccination effects on CD4 cells after COVID-19. Clones were sequenced by immunoSEQ multiplex PCR, and TCRdb holds only the in-frame ones, with some missing. The sample has 20,000 to 25,000 clones; 60% to 70% are singletons. Prior to sequencing, the ViraFEST assay stimulated PBMC with viral peptide pools, which expanded the antigen-specific CD4+ T cells. Following an approximately ten-day culture, CD4+ T cells were purified. All vaccine recipients tested negative for nucleocapsid antibodies and had never contracted SARS-CoV-2 infection. No antigens are known for them. The sample was CD4+ T cells from PBMCs cultured with HCoV-NL63 spike peptides, taken before COVID-19 vaccination. Receptor source: a human donor who received a COVID-19 vaccine.

The rearrangement links TRBV9 to TRBJ1-5; D is ambiguous. Trimming removed 0 bases at V and 5 bases at J, with 6 bases between. The CDR3 length is 13 residues. Germline V gene lookup returns CDR1 SGDLS and CDR2 YYNGEE. CDR3 loop: CASSVGPYQPQHF. In DNA, the CDR3 is TGTGCCAGCAGCGTAGGGCCATATCAGCCCCAGCATTTT.

The chain combines TRBV6-4 with TRBJ1-2; D not certain. CDR3 length equals 12 residues. Germline loops: CDR1 MRHNA, CDR2 SNTAGT. V dropped 0 bases and J dropped 5 bases, with 4 bases sitting between them. CDR3 coding DNA: TGTGCCAGCAGTGACTCGTTGTATGGCTACACCTTC. Residues: CASSDSLYGYTF.

The CDR3 region is CASSPAQGWGTEAFF. CDR3 coding DNA: TGTGCCAGCAGCCCCGCTCAGGGTTGGGGGACTGAAGCTTTCTTT. The gene calls are TRBV11-2 and TRBJ1-1; TRBD1 is a possible D gene (5 bases). The V end lost 5 bases, the J end lost 5 bases, and 18 bases lay between the germline ends. Germline lookup yields CDR1 SGHAT and CDR2 FQNNGV. This CDR3 comprises 15 residues. Looking up the rest from reference TRBV11-2 and TRBJ1-1 gives the full variable domain: EAGVAQSPRYKIIEKRQSVAFWCNPISGHATLYWYQQILGQGPKLLIQFQNNGVVDDSQLPKDRFSAERLKGVDSTLKIQPAKLEDSAVYLCASSPAQGWGTEAFFGQGTRLTVV.

This chain uses TRBV19 with TRBJ1-6; D gene ambiguous. This CDR3 comprises 15 residues. V lost 7 bases, J lost 5 bases, and 15 bases lay in between. Germline CDR1 LNHDA, CDR2 SQIVND (reference sequence). CDR3 in DNA: TGTGCCAGTACCTATGGGCAGCCTAATAATTCACCCCTCCACTTT. Translated: CASTYGQPNNSPLHF.

The genes are TRBV14 and TRBJ1-2; 9 nucleotides align to TRBD1. The CDR3 length is 14 residues. CDR1 and CDR2 (germline): SGHDN, FVKESK. Unmatched junction bases numbered 4, after V lost 6 bases and J lost 2 bases. The chain's CDR3 is CASSLQGANYGYTF. The CDR3 nucleotides are TGTGCCAGCAGTTTACAGGGGGCGAACTATGGCTACACCTTC.

This rearrangement joins TRBV6-4 to TRBJ2-1; the match to TRBD2 covers 13 bases. The CDR3 loop spans 15 amino acids. With V trimmed by 4 bases and J by 5 bases, 2 bases remained unmatched. CDR1 and CDR2 from the germline V gene are MRHNA and SNTAGT. CDR3 sequence reads: CASSAGTSGDNEQFF. In DNA form, the CDR3 reads TGTGCCAGCAGTGCCGGGACTAGCGGGGACAATGAGCAGTTCTTC.

A few counts support this clone. V usage is TRBV7-9 and J usage is TRBJ2-2; TRBD2 might be the D (6 bases). The CDR3 has 16 residues. CDR1 and CDR2 (germline): SEHNR, FQNEAQ (reference sequence). Trimming left V 2 bases short and J 2 bases short, with 12 bases between. DNA for the CDR3: TGTGCCAGCAGCTTATCTTGGCGGGGTAACACCGGGGAGCTGTTTTTT. Its protein is CASSLSWRGNTGELFF.

The gene calls are TRBV6-4 and TRBJ2-1; D is ambiguous. Germline CDR1 is MRHNA and CDR2 is SNTAGT. Trimming removed 0 bases at V and 3 bases at J, with 12 bases between. This CDR3 has 16 amino acids. CDR3 nucleotide sequence: TGTGCCAGCAGTGACTCGATAAGTTTTTTCTACAATGAGCAGTTCTTC. It translates to CASSDSISFFYNEQFF.

This clone was counted only a few times. V and J are TRBV7-9 and TRBJ1-1; D is unclear. CDR1 and CDR2 from the germline V gene are SEHNR and FQNEAQ (reference sequence). This CDR3 is built from 14 residues. Trimming took 5 bases from V and 4 from J, leaving 14 bases between them. CDR3 in DNA: TGTGCCAGCAGCCTAGGTGAGATTTTCACTGAAGCTTTCTTT. Its protein product is CASSLGEIFTEAFF.

The V call is TRBV12-5, the J call TRBJ1-5, with 11 positions matching TRBD1. The CDR3 spans 16 residues. Germline CDR1 and CDR2: LGHNT and FRNRAP. Losses at the gene ends were 5 bases for V and 9 bases for J; bases not matched to a gene: 12. CDR3: CASGTPCRDRGMPQHF. DNA for the CDR3: TGTGCTAGTGGTACTCCCTGCCGGGACAGGGGGATGCCCCAGCATTTT.

This clone showed up just once. The V gene is TRBV5-1, the J gene TRBJ2-7; a possible D gene is TRBD2 (6 bases). The CDR3 loop spans 14 amino acids. The ends were cut back, 4 bases at V and 7 bases at J, with 18 bases in the middle. Germline assignment: CDR1 SGHRS and CDR2 YFSETQ. The CDR3 protein is CASSNSGGVEEQYF. The CDR3 nucleotides read TGCGCCAGCAGCAATTCAGGCGGGGTTGAAGAGCAGTACTTC.

The genes are TRBV30 and TRBJ1-5; D call uncertain. The CDR3 totals 13 residues. Trimming removed 4 bases from V and 4 bases from J, with 11 bases in between. Germline CDR1 is GTSNPN and CDR2 is SVGIG (reference sequence). The CDR3 DNA reads as TGTGCCTGGAAGCCACGCGAGAATCAGCCCCAGCATTTT. Translated, it gives CAWKPRENQPQHF.

In this sample, this clone turned up a few times. This chain connects TRBV7-9 to TRBJ2-1; no definite D call. V shed 1 base and J shed 3 bases, with 13 bases lying between them. Per germline, CDR1 SEHNR and CDR2 FQNEAQ (reference sequence). The CDR3 sequence is 16 residues long. For the CDR3, the DNA is TGTGCCAGCAGCTTAGGAGGTACGTTATACTACAATGAGCAGTTCTTC. It encodes CASSLGGTLYYNEQFF.

The chain has TRBV6-5 and TRBJ2-7; possibly TRBD1 for D (6 bases). This CDR3 region has 15 residues. CDR1 is MNHEY and CDR2 is SVGAGI in the germline V gene. V was shortened by 1 base and J by 3 bases, with 13 bases between the two germline ends. CDR3 sequence (DNA): TGTGCCAGCAGTTACTTCGGGACACGTAACTACGAGCAGTACTTC. Residues: CASSYFGTRNYEQYF.

This sequence joins TRBV3-1 (or the pseudogene TRBV3-2) and TRBJ1-1; tentative D call: TRBD1 (5 bases). CDR1 LGHDT and CDR2 YNNKEL come from the germline V gene (reference sequence). Trimming removed 1 base from V and 3 bases from J, with 9 bases in between. This CDR3 is built from 14 residues. The CDR3 loop reads CASSQAGRDTEAFF. CDR3 DNA: TGTGCCAGCAGCCAAGCAGGCAGGGACACTGAAGCTTTCTTT.

The chain combines TRBV7-9 with TRBJ1-3; unclear D gene. Between the trimmed V and J ends, which lost 3 bases and 0 bases, there was a span of 6 bases. Looked up from germline, CDR1 is SEHNR and CDR2 is FQNEAQ (reference sequence). The CDR3 covers 14 residues. The CDR3 loop is CASSFGHSGNTIYF. DNA for the CDR3: TGTGCCAGCAGCTTCGGCCACTCTGGAAACACCATATATTTT.

The chain carries TRBV5-1 and TRBJ1-5; 9 nucleotides line up with TRBD1. The CDR3 has 20 residues. Germline V gene lookup returns CDR1 SGHRS and CDR2 YFSETQ. Trimming cost V 3 bases and J 1 base; bases outside gene matches: 17. The CDR3 spells CASSSRRGTKQGASNQPQHF. CDR3 in DNA: TGCGCCAGCAGCTCCCGACGCGGGACGAAACAGGGGGCAAGCAATCAGCCCCAGCATTTT. Full variable domain (rest looked up from reference TRBV5-1 and TRBJ1-5): KAGVTQTPRYLIKTRGQQVTLSCSPISGHRSVSWYQQTPGQGLQFLFEYFSETQRNKGNFPGRFSGRQFSNSRSEMNVSTLELGDSALYLCASSSRRGTKQGASNQPQHFGDGTRLSIL.

V and J are TRBV6-5 and TRBJ2-7; maybe TRBD1 (6 bases). There are 16 residues in the CDR3. Germline loops: CDR1 MNHEY, CDR2 SVGAGI. The V end was cut by 0 bases, the J end by 3 bases, with 15 bases between. Written as DNA, the CDR3 is TGTGCCAGCAGTTACTCGGGCGCAGGGGAGAACTACGAGCAGTACTTC. As protein: CASSYSGAGENYEQYF.

This rearrangement joins TRBV7-2 to TRBJ2-1; D may be TRBD2 (5 bases). The CDR3 covers 13 residues. CDR1 is SGHTA and CDR2 is FQGNSA in the germline V gene. V shed 2 bases and J shed 6 bases, with 8 bases lying between them. CDR3 bases: TGTGCCAGCAGCTTAAACCGGGGCAATGAGCAGTTCTTC. Protein sequence: CASSLNRGNEQFF.

This clone was seen more than once but under ten times. V gene TRBV9 combines with J gene TRBJ2-7, with unresolved D. CDR1 SGDLS and CDR2 YYNGEE come from the germline V gene. The CDR3 is 13 amino acids. V dropped 0 bases and J dropped 7 bases, with 11 bases sitting between them. DNA for the CDR3: TGTGCCAGCAGCGTAGATTCAACCGGGGAGCAGTACTTC. It specifies CASSVDSTGEQYF.

V and J are TRBV5-1 and TRBJ2-1; D is undetermined. CDR1 SGHRS and CDR2 YFSETQ come from the germline V gene. There are 12 residues in the CDR3. Trimming took 0 bases from V and 6 from J, leaving 4 bases between them. The DNA for the CDR3 is TGCGCCAGCAGCTTGGAGGTCAATGAGCAGTTCTTC. It yields the protein CASSLEVNEQFF.

The genes are TRBV15 and TRBJ2-1; D not resolved. Trimming removed 2 bases at V and 8 bases at J, with 7 bases between. The CDR3 length is 12 residues. In germline, CDR1 is LNHNV, CDR2 YYDKDF (reference sequence). The CDR3 sequence: CATSRRRDEQFF. In nucleotides, the CDR3 is TGTGCCACCAGCAGAAGACGGGATGAGCAGTTCTTC.

The chain couples TRBV11-2 to TRBJ1-5; no clear D. Trimming left V 2 bases short and J 4 bases short, with 6 bases between. This CDR3 has 13 residues. Germline loops: CDR1 SGHAT, CDR2 FQNNGV. CDR3: CASSLTSNQPQHF. The CDR3 region has the DNA TGTGCCAGCAGCTTAACTTCGAATCAGCCCCAGCATTTT.

This clone was picked up one time. This chain connects TRBV6-6 to TRBJ2-7; D remains unclear. This CDR3 is built from 15 residues. V was cut by 5 bases and J by 2 bases, with 16 bases left in between. Germline assignment: CDR1 MNHNY and CDR2 SVGAGI (reference sequence). This CDR3 is CASSMIESAAYEQYF. CDR3 in DNA: TGTGCCAGCAGTATGATTGAGTCGGCGGCCTACGAGCAGTACTTC.

The J gene is TRBJ2-7, the V gene TRBV4-2; D uncertain. The germline V gene has CDR1 LGHNA and CDR2 YNFKEQ. This CDR3 has 15 residues. Trimming removed 0 bases from V and 5 bases from J, with 14 bases in between. In DNA, the CDR3 is TGTGCCAGCAGCCAAGATACAAGTTTGGGAAACGAGCAGTACTTC. This encodes CASSQDTSLGNEQYF.

This rearrangement joins TRBV9 to TRBJ1-2; maybe TRBD1 (5 bases). Germline V gives CDR1 SGDLS, CDR2 YYNGEE. Trimming took 2 bases from V and 4 from J, leaving 12 bases between them. CDR3 length: 14 amino acids. The CDR3 reads CASSVDYQGYGYTF. In DNA, the CDR3 is TGTGCCAGCAGCGTGGACTACCAGGGCTATGGCTACACCTTC.

Regarding this clone: Mismatch with germline at one junction end may stem from a read error. Other nucleotide sequences in the sample specify the same CDR3. The rearrangement joins TRBV19 to TRBJ2-6; either TRBD1 or TRBD2 may supply D (5 bases each). The CDR3 runs 17 residues. CDR1 and CDR2 from the germline V gene are LNHDA and SQIVND (reference sequence). The CDR3 protein is CASSIRDGDSGANVLTF. In DNA, the CDR3 is TGTGCTAGTAGTATTCGGGACGGGGACTCTGGGGCCAACGTCCTGACTTTC.

The V gene is TRBV3-1 (or the pseudogene TRBV3-2), the J gene TRBJ1-5; unclear D gene. V was cut by 3 bases and J by 2 bases, with 8 bases left in between. Germline V gene lookup returns CDR1 LGHDT and CDR2 YNNKEL (reference sequence). The CDR3 spans 14 residues. The CDR3 loop reads CASSQGLGNQPQHF. The CDR3 DNA is TGTGCCAGCAGCCAGGGTTTAGGCAATCAGCCCCAGCATTTT.

The sample holds a few counts of this clone. The chain uses TRBV7-9 and TRBJ1-3; maybe TRBD1 (6 bases). The CDR3 totals 15 residues. CDR1 and CDR2 from the germline V gene are SEHNR and FQNEAQ (reference sequence). V dropped 5 bases and J dropped 4 bases, with 15 bases sitting between them. CDR3 sequence: CASSTTGQSGNTIYF. CDR3 DNA sequence: TGTGCCAGCAGCACTACCGGACAGTCCGGAAACACCATATATTTT.